Listed below are T cell receptor beta chains from one sample, sequenced in a study of early T cells in non-severe SARS-CoV-2 infection. TCRdb reprocessed the 5' RACE reads with MiXCR, giving one entry per CDR3 protein. The sample consists of tens of thousands of distinct CDR3 sequences, around 10% of them appearing once. Sequencing used whole blood. These TCRs come from an adult who was a healthcare worker with PCR-confirmed SARS-CoV-2 infection or an uninfected control (not recorded which). CDR3s include the opening cysteine and the closing phenylalanine or tryptophan. D genes are given only for firm matches. Expanded clones are given a class, and other clones once, few, many or no size at all.

clone_size	v_call	d_call	j_call	cdr3_aa	cdr3_nt
many	TRBV4-3	TRBD2	TRBJ2-2	CASSQAGGPAGELFF	TGCGCCAGCAGCCAAGCGGGAGGGCCCGCCGGGGAGCTGTTTTTT
many	TRBV28	TRBD1	TRBJ1-2	CASSSAGTGIYQYTF	TGTGCCAGCAGTTCGGCCGGGACAGGGATATATCAGTACACCTTC
few	TRBV6-5	NA	TRBJ1-3	CASSYSWVRGNTIYF	TGTGCCAGCAGTTACTCGTGGGTGAGGGGAAACACCATATATTTT
NA	TRBV10-3	NA	TRBJ1-1	CAISEKGNTEAFF	TGTGCCATCAGTGAGAAGGGGAACACTGAAGCTTTCTTT
many	TRBV7-3	NA	TRBJ2-7	CASSLTVQPSYEQYF	TGTGCCAGCAGCTTAACGGTTCAACCCTCCTACGAGCAGTACTTC
many	TRBV9	NA	TRBJ2-1	CASESPPSLAYNEQFF	TGTGCCAGCGAATCTCCACCCTCGTTGGCCTACAATGAGCAGTTCTTC
many	TRBV27	TRBD2	TRBJ2-1	CASSSFLAGNNEQFF	TGTGCCAGCAGTTCGTTTCTAGCGGGAAACAATGAGCAGTTCTTC
NA	TRBV5-6	NA	TRBJ2-7	CASSLEVHRGRDEQYF	TGTGCCAGCAGCTTGGAGGTACACCGGGGACGGGACGAGCAGTACTTC
few	TRBV18	TRBD2	TRBJ2-3	CASSIRSGSTDTQYF	TGTGCCAGCTCCATCCGTAGCGGGAGTACAGATACGCAGTATTTT
few	TRBV18	TRBD2	TRBJ2-3	CASSPLKTSGRDTQYF	TGTGCCAGCTCACCACTTAAGACTAGCGGGAGGGATACGCAGTATTTT
many	TRBV5-5	NA	TRBJ2-3	CASSAPPDTQYF	TGTGCCAGCAGTGCCCCCCCCGATACGCAGTATTTT
few	TRBV5-6	TRBD2	TRBJ2-2	CASSSSGRSRTGELFF	TGTGCCAGCAGTTCGAGCGGGAGGAGTAGGACCGGGGAGCTGTTTTTT
NA	TRBV5-1	NA	TRBJ2-1	CASSLALGENEQFF	TGCGCCAGCAGCTTGGCCCTTGGGGAGAATGAGCAGTTCTTC
few	TRBV6-2/TRBV6-3	TRBD2	TRBJ2-2	CASRRTSGTTGELFF	TGTGCCAGCCGCCGGACTAGCGGGACTACCGGGGAGCTGTTTTTT
many	TRBV30	NA	TRBJ1-3	CAWMPWGSGNTIYF	TGTGCCTGGATGCCGTGGGGCTCTGGAAACACCATATATTTT
NA	TRBV12-3/TRBV12-4	NA	TRBJ2-7	CASSRRGKSYEQYF	TGTGCCAGCAGCCGAAGAGGGAAGTCCTACGAGCAGTACTTC
few	TRBV12-3/TRBV12-4	NA	TRBJ1-6	CASKVDDNSPLHF	TGTGCCAGCAAGGTTGATGATAATTCACCCCTCCACTTT
NA	TRBV7-3	NA	TRBJ2-5	CASSPPGAGETQYF	TGTGCCAGCAGCCCCCCAGGGGCGGGGGAGACCCAGTACTTC
NA	TRBV7-2	NA	TRBJ1-5	CASSPRTAGSNQPQHF	TGTGCCAGCAGTCCTCGGACAGCCGGGAGCAATCAGCCCCAGCATTTT
few	TRBV28	NA	TRBJ1-4	CASSLYPFVEKLFF	TGTGCCAGCAGTTTATATCCGTTTGTTGAAAAACTGTTTTTT
many	TRBV7-9	NA	TRBJ1-2	CASSFVQGSYGYTF	TGTGCCAGCAGCTTTGTACAGGGCTCGTATGGCTACACCTTC
many	TRBV7-6	NA	TRBJ1-6	CASSLERAANSPLHF	TGTGCCAGCAGCTTAGAGAGGGCAGCGAATTCACCCCTCCACTTT
few	TRBV7-2	TRBD2	TRBJ2-1	CASSPHRLAGTYNEQFF	TGTGCCAGCAGCCCTCACCGACTAGCGGGGACCTACAATGAGCAGTTCTTC
many	TRBV20-1	TRBD2	TRBJ2-1	CSVELAGDYEQFF	TGCAGTGTTGAACTAGCGGGAGACTATGAGCAGTTCTTC
many	TRBV7-6	TRBD1	TRBJ2-7	CASSADRVREQYF	TGTGCCAGCAGCGCGGACAGGGTTCGCGAGCAGTACTTC
few	TRBV13	NA	TRBJ1-4	CASSPRSATNEKLFF	TGTGCCAGCAGCCCCAGGAGCGCAACTAATGAAAAACTGTTTTTT
many	TRBV10-3	TRBD1	TRBJ2-4	CASESGQGGKNIQYF	TGTGCCAGCGAATCCGGACAGGGAGGCAAAAACATTCAGTACTTC
NA	TRBV20-1	NA	TRBJ2-5	CSASLVVGETQYF	TGCAGTGCTAGTCTCGTAGTTGGCGAGACCCAGTACTTC
many	TRBV2	NA	TRBJ2-7	CASSGGQFTYEQYF	TGTGCCAGCAGTGGAGGGCAATTTACCTACGAGCAGTACTTC
many	TRBV28	NA	TRBJ1-5	CASSVNAFPYSNQPQHF	TGTGCCAGCAGTGTTAATGCGTTTCCATATAGCAATCAGCCCCAGCATTTT
few	TRBV7-2	TRBD1	TRBJ1-1	CASSFDRVNTEAFF	TGTGCCAGCAGCTTCGACAGGGTGAACACTGAAGCTTTCTTT
NA	TRBV24-1	NA	TRBJ2-3	CATSQSDTQYF	TGTGCCACCAGTCAATCAGATACGCAGTATTTT
NA	TRBV18	NA	TRBJ1-2	CASSPTGGFSNYGYTF	TGTGCCAGCTCCCCCACTGGCGGGTTCTCTAACTATGGCTACACCTTC
many	TRBV6-2/TRBV6-3	TRBD1	TRBJ2-5	CASRSRGLQETQYF	TGTGCCAGCAGGTCCAGGGGGCTCCAAGAGACCCAGTACTTC
few	TRBV7-9	NA	TRBJ2-1	CASTPGDNFFEQFF	TGTGCCAGCACCCCAGGGGATAACTTTTTTGAGCAGTTCTTC
many	TRBV6-6	NA	TRBJ2-6	CASSYSGSGANVLTF	TGTGCCAGCAGTTACTCTGGATCTGGGGCCAACGTCCTGACTTTC
few	TRBV19	NA	TRBJ2-2	CASSREGSGNTGELFF	TGTGCCAGTAGTCGCGAGGGTAGCGGGAACACCGGGGAGCTGTTTTTT
NA	TRBV6-2/TRBV6-3	TRBD1	TRBJ2-2	CASGLDRANTGELFF	TGTGCCAGCGGATTGGACAGGGCGAACACCGGGGAGCTGTTTTTT
NA	TRBV27	TRBD1	TRBJ2-5	CASRATGDGTQYF	TGTGCCAGCAGGGCGACAGGGGACGGGACCCAGTACTTC
many	TRBV7-2	NA	TRBJ1-5	CASSSWVSNQPQHF	TGTGCCAGCAGCTCCTGGGTCTCCAATCAGCCCCAGCATTTT
many	TRBV7-2	TRBD1	TRBJ2-1	CASSRTGRQGAYNEQFF	TGTGCCAGCAGCCGGACGGGGAGACAGGGGGCCTACAATGAGCAGTTCTTC
NA	TRBV28	NA	TRBJ2-7	CASSARYRLGEQYF	TGTGCCAGCAGTGCTCGCTACCGCCTGGGCGAGCAGTACTTC